A single sample is the source of the 2 T cell receptor beta chains below, sequenced in a study of Tregs in tolerant kidney transplant recipients (dated by TCRdb to between 2017 and 2020). The method behind the library was the immunoSEQ multiplex PCR assay. The clones in this table, taken by TCRdb from immuneACCESS, are in-frame only. Not every clone is retained; where verified, under half of the shortfall comes from an unresolved V gene, and the cause of the rest is unknown. This sample gives more than 90,000 clones in total; about 91% of them show up just once. The top ten hold roughly 0.63% of the sample. Material for sequencing was CD4+ T cells from blood. These receptors originate from a human donor in good health.

This clone appeared a single time. This chain joins TRBV6-5 and TRBJ2-5, with D possibly being TRBD1 (6 bases). Germline V lookup: CDR1 MNHEY, CDR2 SVGAGI. The CDR3 is 12 residues long. Between the trimmed V and J ends, which lost 4 bases and 6 bases, there was a span of 9 bases. The CDR3 sequence is CASSSDRKTQYF. The CDR3 region has the DNA TGTGCCAGCAGTTCCGACAGGAAGACCCAGTACTTC.

CDR3 loop: CASRLASGSGTGELFF. CDR3 nucleotide sequence: TGTGCCAGTAGACTAGCTAGCGGGAGCGGGACCGGGGAGCTGTTTTTT. The chain employs TRBV19 and TRBJ2-2; TRBD2 agrees at 10 bases. V lost 6 bases and J lost 5; bases outside the gene matches: 9. Per the germline V gene, CDR1 is LNHDA and CDR2 is SQIVND (reference sequence). The CDR3 is 16 amino acids. The full variable domain, with the rest looked up from reference TRBV19 and TRBJ2-2, is DGGITQSPKYLFRKEGQNVTLSCEQNLNHDAMYWYRQDPGQGLRLIYYSQIVNDFQKGDIAEGYSVSREKKESFPLTVTSAQKNPTAFYLCASRLASGSGTGELFFGEGSRLTVL.